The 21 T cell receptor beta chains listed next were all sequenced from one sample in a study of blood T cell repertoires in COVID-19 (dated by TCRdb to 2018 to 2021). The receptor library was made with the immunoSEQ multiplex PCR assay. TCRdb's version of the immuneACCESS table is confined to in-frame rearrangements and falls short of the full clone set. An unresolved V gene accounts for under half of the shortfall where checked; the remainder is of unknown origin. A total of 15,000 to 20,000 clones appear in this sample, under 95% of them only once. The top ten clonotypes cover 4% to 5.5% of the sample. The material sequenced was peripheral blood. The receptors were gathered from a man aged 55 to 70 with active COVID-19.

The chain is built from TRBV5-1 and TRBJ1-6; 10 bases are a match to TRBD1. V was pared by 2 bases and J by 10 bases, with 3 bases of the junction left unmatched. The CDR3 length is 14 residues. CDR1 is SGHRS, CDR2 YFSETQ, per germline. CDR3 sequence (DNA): TGCGCCAGCAGCTTCCGGGACAGGGGCTCACCCCTCCACTTT. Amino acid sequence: CASSFRDRGSPLHF.

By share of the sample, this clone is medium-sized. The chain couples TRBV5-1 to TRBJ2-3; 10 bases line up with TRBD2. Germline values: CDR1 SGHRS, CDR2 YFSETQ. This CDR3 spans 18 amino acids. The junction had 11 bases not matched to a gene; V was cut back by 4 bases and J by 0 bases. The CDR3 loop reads CASSIDLLAGDSTDTQYF. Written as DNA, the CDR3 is TGCGCCAGCAGCATCGACCTTCTAGCGGGGGATAGCACAGATACGCAGTATTTT.

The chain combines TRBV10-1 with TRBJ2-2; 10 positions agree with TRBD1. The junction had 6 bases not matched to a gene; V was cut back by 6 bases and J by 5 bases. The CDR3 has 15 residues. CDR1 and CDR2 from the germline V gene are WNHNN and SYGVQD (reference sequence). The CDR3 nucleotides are TGCGCCAGCAGCCCGGGACAGGGGTTAACCGGGGAGCTGTTTTTT. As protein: CASSPGQGLTGELFF.

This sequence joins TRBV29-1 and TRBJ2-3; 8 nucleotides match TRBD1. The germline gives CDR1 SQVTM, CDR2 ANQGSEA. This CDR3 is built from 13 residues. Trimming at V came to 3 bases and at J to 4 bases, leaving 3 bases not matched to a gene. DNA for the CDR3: TGCAGCGTTGATCACAGGGGGGCAGATACGCAGTATTTT. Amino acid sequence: CSVDHRGADTQYF.

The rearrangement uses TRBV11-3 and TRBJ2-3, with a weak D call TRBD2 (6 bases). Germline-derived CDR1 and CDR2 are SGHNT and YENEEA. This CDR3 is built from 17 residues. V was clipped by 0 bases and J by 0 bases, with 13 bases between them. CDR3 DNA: TGTGCCAGCAGCTTAGATGGAGGGGCCACTAGCACAGATACGCAGTATTTT. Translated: CASSLDGGATSTDTQYF.

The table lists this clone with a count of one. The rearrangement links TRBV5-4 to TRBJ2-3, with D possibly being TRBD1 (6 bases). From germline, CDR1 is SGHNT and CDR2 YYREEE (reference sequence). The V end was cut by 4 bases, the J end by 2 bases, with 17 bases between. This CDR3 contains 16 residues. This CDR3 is CASSPSSAGVTDTQYF. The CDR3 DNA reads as TGTGCCAGCAGCCCGAGTTCGGCAGGGGTCACAGATACGCAGTATTTT.

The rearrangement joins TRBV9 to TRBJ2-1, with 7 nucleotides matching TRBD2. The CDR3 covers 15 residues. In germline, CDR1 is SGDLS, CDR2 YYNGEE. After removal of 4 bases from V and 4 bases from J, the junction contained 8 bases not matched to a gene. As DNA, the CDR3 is TGTGCCAGCAGCTCTAGGGACTACCTTTACAATGAGCAGTTCTTC. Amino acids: CASSSRDYLYNEQFF.

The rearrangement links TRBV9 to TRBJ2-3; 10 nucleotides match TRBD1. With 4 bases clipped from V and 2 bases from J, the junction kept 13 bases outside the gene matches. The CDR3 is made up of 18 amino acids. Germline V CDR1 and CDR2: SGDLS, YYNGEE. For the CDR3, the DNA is TGTGCCAGCAGCCTAAGGGGACAGGGGTCGGGGAACACAGATACGCAGTATTTT. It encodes CASSLRGQGSGNTDTQYF.

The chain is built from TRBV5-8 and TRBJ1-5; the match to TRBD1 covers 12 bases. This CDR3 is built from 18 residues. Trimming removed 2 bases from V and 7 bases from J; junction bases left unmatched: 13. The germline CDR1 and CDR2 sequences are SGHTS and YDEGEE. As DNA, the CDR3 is TGTGCCAGCAGCTTTGCGATCTCGGGACAGGGGGCTTGGCAGCCCCAGCATTTT. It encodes CASSFAISGQGAWQPQHF.

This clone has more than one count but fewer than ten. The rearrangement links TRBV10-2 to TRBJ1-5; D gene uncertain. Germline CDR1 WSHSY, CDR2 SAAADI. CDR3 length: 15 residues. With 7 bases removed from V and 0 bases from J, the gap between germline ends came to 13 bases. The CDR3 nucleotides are TGCGCCAGCAATATTACAGAGTATAGCAATCAGCCCCAGCATTTT. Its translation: CASNITEYSNQPQHF.

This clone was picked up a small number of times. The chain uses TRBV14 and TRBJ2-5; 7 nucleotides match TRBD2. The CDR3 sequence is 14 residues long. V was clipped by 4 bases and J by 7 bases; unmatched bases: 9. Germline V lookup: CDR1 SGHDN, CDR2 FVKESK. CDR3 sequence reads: CASSPLGGAGTQYF. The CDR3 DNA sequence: TGTGCCAGCAGCCCCCTGGGAGGGGCGGGGACCCAGTACTTC.

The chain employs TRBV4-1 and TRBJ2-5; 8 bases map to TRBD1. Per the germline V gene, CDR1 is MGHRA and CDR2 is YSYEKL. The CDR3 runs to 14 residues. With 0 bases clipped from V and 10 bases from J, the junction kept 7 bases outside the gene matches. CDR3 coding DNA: TGCGCCAGCAGCCAAGAAAGGACAGGGTTATACCAGTACTTC. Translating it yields CASSQERTGLYQYF.

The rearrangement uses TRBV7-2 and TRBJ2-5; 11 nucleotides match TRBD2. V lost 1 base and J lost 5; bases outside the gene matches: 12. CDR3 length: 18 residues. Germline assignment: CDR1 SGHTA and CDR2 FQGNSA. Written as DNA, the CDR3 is TGTGCCAGCAGCTTAGGTTATAGCGGGGGGGCACGTGTGGAGACCCAGTACTTC. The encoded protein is CASSLGYSGGARVETQYF.

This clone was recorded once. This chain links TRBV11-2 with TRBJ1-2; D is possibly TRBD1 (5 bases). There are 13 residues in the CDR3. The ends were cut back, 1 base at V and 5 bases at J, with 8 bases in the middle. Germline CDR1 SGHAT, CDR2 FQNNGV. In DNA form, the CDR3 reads TGTGCCAGCAGCTTAGTCGGGGGGTATGGCTACACCTTC. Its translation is CASSLVGGYGYTF.

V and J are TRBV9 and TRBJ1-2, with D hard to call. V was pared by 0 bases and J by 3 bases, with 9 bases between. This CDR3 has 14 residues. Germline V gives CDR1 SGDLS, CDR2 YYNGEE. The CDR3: CASSVGAEYYGYTF. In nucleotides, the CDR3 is TGTGCCAGCAGCGTAGGGGCAGAGTACTATGGCTACACCTTC.

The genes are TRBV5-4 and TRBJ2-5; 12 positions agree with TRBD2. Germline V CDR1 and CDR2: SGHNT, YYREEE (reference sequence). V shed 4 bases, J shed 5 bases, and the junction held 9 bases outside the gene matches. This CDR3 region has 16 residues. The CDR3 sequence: CASSKASGGGRETQYF. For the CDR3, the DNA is TGTGCCAGCAGCAAGGCTAGCGGGGGGGGTCGGGAGACCCAGTACTTC.

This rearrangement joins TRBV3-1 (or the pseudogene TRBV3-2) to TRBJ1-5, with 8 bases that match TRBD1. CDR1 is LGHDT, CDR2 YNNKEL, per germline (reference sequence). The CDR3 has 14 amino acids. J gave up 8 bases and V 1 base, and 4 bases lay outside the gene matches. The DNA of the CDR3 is TGTGCCAGCAGCCAAGGCACAGGGGGGGAGCCCCAGCATTTT. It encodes CASSQGTGGEPQHF.

The CDR3 coding sequence is TGCAGCGTTGACCGGTCCATGAACACTGAAGCTTTCTTT. Translation: CSVDRSMNTEAFF. The chain recombines TRBV29-1 with TRBJ1-1; D is uncertain. Germline V CDR1 and CDR2: SQVTM, ANQGSEA. The V and J ends lost 3 bases and 0 bases respectively, with 8 bases between them. CDR3 length: 13 amino acids.

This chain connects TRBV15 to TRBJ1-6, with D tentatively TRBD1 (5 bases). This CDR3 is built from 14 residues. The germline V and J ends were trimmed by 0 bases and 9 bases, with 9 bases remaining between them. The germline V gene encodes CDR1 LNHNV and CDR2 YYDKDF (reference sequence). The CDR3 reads CATSREGRGSPLHF. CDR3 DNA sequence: TGTGCCACCAGCAGAGAGGGGAGGGGTTCACCCCTCCACTTT.

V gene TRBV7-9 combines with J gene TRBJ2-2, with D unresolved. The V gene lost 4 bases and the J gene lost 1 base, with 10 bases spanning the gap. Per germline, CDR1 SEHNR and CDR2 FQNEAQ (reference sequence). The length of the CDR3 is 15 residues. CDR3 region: CASSSRVLNTGELFF. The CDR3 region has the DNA TGTGCCAGCAGCTCCCGGGTTCTGAACACCGGGGAGCTGTTTTTT.

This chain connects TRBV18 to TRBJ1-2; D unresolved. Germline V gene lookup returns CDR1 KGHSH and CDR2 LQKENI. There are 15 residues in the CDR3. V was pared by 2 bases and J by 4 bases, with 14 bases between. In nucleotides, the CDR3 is TGTGCCAGCTCACCAAGTGGTGCGACAACCTATGGCTACACCTTC. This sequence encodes CASSPSGATTYGYTF.